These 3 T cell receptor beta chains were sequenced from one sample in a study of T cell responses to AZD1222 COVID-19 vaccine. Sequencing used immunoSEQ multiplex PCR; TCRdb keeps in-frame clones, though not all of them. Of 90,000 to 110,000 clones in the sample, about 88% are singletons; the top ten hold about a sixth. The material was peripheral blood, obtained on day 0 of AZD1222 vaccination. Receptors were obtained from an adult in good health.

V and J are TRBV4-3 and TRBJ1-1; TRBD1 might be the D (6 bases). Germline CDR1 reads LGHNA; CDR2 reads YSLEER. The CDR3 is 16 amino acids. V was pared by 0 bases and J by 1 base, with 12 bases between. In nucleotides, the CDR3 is TGCGCCAGCAGCCAAGATTACGGGGGGCCGAACACTGAAGCTTTCTTT. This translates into CASSQDYGGPNTEAFF.

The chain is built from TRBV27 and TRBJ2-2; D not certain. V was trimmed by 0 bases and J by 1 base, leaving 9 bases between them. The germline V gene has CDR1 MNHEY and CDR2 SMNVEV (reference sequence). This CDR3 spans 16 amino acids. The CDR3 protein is CASSLSARLNTGELFF. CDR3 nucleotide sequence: TGTGCCAGCAGTTTATCGGCCAGGCTGAACACCGGGGAGCTGTTTTTT.

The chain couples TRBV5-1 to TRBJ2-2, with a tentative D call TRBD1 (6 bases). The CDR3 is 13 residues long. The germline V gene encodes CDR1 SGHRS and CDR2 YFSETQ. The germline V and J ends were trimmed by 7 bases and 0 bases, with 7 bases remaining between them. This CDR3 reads CASGTPNTGELFF. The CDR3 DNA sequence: TGCGCCAGCGGGACACCGAACACCGGGGAGCTGTTTTTT.